This is a list of T cell receptor beta chains from one sample in a study of blood T cells in healthy people across ages. Using its own MiXCR run on the 5' RACE reads, TCRdb lists one record per CDR3 protein. The data hold roughly 860,000 distinct CDR3 sequences, with under 80% observed a single time. Sequences were obtained from blood. These receptors came from a man aged 30 to 45 in good health. The CDR3 runs from the conserved cysteine through the conserved F or W. Fields, in order: J gene, D gene, clone size, V gene, CDR3 DNA, CDR3 protein. A D gene is named only where the DNA matches it firmly. A row's size may be missing; if present it is once, few, many or a size class.

>TRBJ2-7|TRBD2|-|TRBV7-2
TGTGCCAGCAGCGTCCATAGCGGGGGGCCCTACGAGCAGTACTTC
CASSVHSGGPYEQYF
>TRBJ1-2|TRBD1|-|TRBV6-1
TGTGCCGGCCAGGAGGACAGGGGAAGGTCCACTAACCATGGCTACACCTTC
CAGQEDRGRSTNHGYTF
>TRBJ1-5|-|few|TRBV3-1
TGTGCCAGCAGCCAAGATAATGGGAACCAGCCCCAGCATTTT
CASSQDNGNQPQHF
>TRBJ2-1|-|-|TRBV7-2
TGTGCCAGCAGCTCAGACGCCGGGACTCCTAATGAGCAGTTCTTC
CASSSDAGTPNEQFF
>TRBJ2-5|TRBD1|-|TRBV7-2
TGTGCCAGCACCAGAGCCCCCGGGACAGGGGTATTTATCGAGACCCAGTACTTC
CASTRAPGTGVFIETQYF
>TRBJ2-1|-|few|TRBV6-5
TGTGCCAGCAGTTACGGGGGGCATGAGCAGTTCTTC
CASSYGGHEQFF
>TRBJ2-7|-|-|TRBV5-1
TGCGCCAGCAGCCCCTCAAGGACCAAGTACGAGCAGTACTTC
CASSPSRTKYEQYF
>TRBJ2-3|-|-|TRBV4-3
TGCGCCAGCAGCCAAGGGTTGGGGTTCACAGATACGCAGTATTTT
CASSQGLGFTDTQYF
>TRBJ2-1|-|-|TRBV20-1
TGCAGTGCTAGCCCGACAGGACCCTACAATGAGCAGTTCTTC
CSASPTGPYNEQFF
>TRBJ2-1|TRBD2|-|TRBV12-3/TRBV12-4
TGTGCCAGCAGGATAGCGGGGGGGGCTATTGAGCAGTTCTTC
CASRIAGGAIEQFF
>TRBJ2-7|TRBD1|-|TRBV7-2
TGTGCCAGCAGCTTAGGGCCGGGACAGGGACACTACGAGCAGTACTTC
CASSLGPGQGHYEQYF
>TRBJ1-6|TRBD1|-|TRBV12-3/TRBV12-4
TGTGCCAGCAGCTCTAAATGGGACAGGGGTCCCTTGTCCTATAATTCATCCCTCCACTTT
CASSSKWDRGPLSYNSSLHF
>TRBJ1-4|-|once|TRBV7-9
TGTGCCAGCAGCTTTCCAGACAGACCAACTAATGAAAAACTGTTTTTT
CASSFPDRPTNEKLFF
>TRBJ1-6|TRBD1|few|TRBV10-3
TGTGCCATCAGTCAGGGGGACGAGAGATATTCACCCCTCCACTTT
CAISQGDERYSPLHF
>TRBJ2-7|-|-|TRBV6-2/TRBV6-3
TGTGCCAGCAGTTACGTACCAGCCGGAGCGGCCGAGCAGTACTTC
CASSYVPAGAAEQYF
>TRBJ2-5|-|-|TRBV3-1
TGTGCCAGCAGCCAAGACAGGGACCAAGAGACCCAGTACTTC
CASSQDRDQETQYF
>TRBJ2-2|-|few|TRBV20-1
TGCAGCGCCAGCGGCCGGCGGGGGAACACCGGGGAGCTGTTTTTT
CSASGRRGNTGELFF
>TRBJ2-1|TRBD1|-|TRBV4-3
TGCGCCAGCAGCCAACCGGGACAGGGGACTGGCGAGCAGTTCTTC
CASSQPGQGTGEQFF
>TRBJ2-1|-|-|TRBV7-3
TGTGCCAGCAGCTTAATGGGGGAGTCCCGGGGGGCCCAATCCGATGAGCAGTTCTTC
CASSLMGESRGAQSDEQFF
>TRBJ2-1|TRBD2|few|TRBV7-9
TGTGCCAGCAGCCAACGGACTAGCGGGGCGGCCTACAATGAGCAGTTCTTC
CASSQRTSGAAYNEQFF
>TRBJ2-7|-|-|TRBV6-6
TGTGCCACCACTCCGGACAACCTCCCGTACGAGCAGTACTTC
CATTPDNLPYEQYF
>TRBJ2-3|TRBD2|-|TRBV2
TGTGCCAGCAGTCCAACACTAGCGGCCCCAGATACGCAGTATTTT
CASSPTLAAPDTQYF
>TRBJ1-6|TRBD1|-|TRBV12-3/TRBV12-4
TGTGCCAGCAAATTCCGGGACAGCGGGTATAATTCACCCCTCCACTTT
CASKFRDSGYNSPLHF